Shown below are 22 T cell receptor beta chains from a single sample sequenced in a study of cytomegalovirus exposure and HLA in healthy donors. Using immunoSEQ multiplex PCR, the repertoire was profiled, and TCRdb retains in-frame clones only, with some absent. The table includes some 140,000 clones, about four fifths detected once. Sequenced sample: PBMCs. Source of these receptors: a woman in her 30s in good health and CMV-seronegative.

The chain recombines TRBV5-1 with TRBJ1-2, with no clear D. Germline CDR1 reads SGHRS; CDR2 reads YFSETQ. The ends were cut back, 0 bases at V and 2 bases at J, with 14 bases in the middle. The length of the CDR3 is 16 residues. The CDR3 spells CASSLGIGMLNYGYTF. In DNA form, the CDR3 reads TGCGCCAGCAGCTTGGGAATCGGGATGTTGAACTATGGCTACACCTTC.

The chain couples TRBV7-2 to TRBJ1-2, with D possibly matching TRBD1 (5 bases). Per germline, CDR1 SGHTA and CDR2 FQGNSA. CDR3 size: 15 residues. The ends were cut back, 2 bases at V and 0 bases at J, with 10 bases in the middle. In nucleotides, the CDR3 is TGTGCCAGCAGCTTATCAGGGCAAGCTAACTATGGCTACACCTTC. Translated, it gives CASSLSGQANYGYTF.

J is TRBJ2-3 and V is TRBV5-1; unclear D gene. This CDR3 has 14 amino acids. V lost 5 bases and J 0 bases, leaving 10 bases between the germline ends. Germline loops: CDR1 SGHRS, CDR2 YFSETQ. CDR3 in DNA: TGCGCCAGCAGGGCAGATCCTAGCACAGATACGCAGTATTTT. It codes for CASRADPSTDTQYF.

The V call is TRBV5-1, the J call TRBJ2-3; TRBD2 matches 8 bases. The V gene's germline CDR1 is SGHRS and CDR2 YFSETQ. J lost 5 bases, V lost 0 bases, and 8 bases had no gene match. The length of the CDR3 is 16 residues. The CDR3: CASSLGFSGEQDTQYF. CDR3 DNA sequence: TGCGCCAGCAGCTTGGGTTTTAGCGGGGAGCAAGATACGCAGTATTTT.

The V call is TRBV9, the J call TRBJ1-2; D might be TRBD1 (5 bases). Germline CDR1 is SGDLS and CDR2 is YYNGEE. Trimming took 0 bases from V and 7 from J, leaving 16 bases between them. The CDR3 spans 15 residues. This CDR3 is CASSVGEGLISGYTF. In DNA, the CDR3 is TGTGCCAGCAGCGTAGGGGAGGGGCTAATAAGTGGCTACACCTTC.

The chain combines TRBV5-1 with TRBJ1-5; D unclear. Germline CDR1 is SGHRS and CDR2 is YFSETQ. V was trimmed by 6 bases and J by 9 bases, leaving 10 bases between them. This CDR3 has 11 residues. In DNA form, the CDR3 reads TGCGCCAGCACCCCCCCCGGGCCCCAGCATTTT. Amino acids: CASTPPGPQHF.

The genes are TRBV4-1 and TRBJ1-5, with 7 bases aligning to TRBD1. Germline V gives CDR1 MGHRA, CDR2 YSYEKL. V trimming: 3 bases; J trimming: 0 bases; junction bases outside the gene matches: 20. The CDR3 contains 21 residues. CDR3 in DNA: TGCGCCAGCAGCCACGGACGGTGGGACAGCCAATATAGCTATAGCAATCAGCCCCAGCATTTT. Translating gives CASSHGRWDSQYSYSNQPQHF.

The CDR3 reads CAWGRDRGRMNTEAFF. The CDR3 nucleotides read TGTGCCTGGGGCCGGGACAGGGGGCGAATGAACACTGAAGCTTTCTTT. The chain combines TRBV30 with TRBJ1-1; TRBD1 agrees at 12 bases. Looked up from germline, CDR1 is GTSNPN and CDR2 is SVGIG (reference sequence). The trim removed 5 bases at V and 0 bases at J, leaving 7 bases unmatched. The CDR3 totals 16 residues.

The CDR3 sequence is CASKGGGAISTDTQYF. The CDR3 region has the DNA TGTGCCAGCAAGGGTGGGGGGGCCATTAGCACAGATACGCAGTATTTT. This chain links TRBV5-4 with TRBJ2-3; D perhaps matches TRBD2 (7 bases). The CDR3 is made up of 16 amino acids. Trimming cost V 6 bases and J 0 bases, with 17 bases left between them. Germline lookup yields CDR1 SGHNT and CDR2 YYREEE (reference sequence).

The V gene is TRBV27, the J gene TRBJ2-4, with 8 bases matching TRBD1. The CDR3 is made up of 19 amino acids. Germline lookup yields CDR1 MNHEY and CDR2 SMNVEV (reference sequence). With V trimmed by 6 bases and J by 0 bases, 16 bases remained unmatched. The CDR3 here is CASRALTGAVEVAKNIQYF. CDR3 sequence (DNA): TGTGCCAGCAGGGCTTTGACAGGGGCCGTAGAGGTAGCCAAAAACATTCAGTACTTC.

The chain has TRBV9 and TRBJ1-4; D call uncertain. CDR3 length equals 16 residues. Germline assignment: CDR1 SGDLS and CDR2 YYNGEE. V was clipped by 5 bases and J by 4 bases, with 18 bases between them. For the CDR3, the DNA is TGTGCCAGCAGTAGAACTACGAGAAACCGTAATGAAAAACTGTTTTTT. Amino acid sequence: CASSRTTRNRNEKLFF.

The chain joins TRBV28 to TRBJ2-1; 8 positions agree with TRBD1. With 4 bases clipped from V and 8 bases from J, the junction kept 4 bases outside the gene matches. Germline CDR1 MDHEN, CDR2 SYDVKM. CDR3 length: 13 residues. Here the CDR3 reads CASSWTGSHEQFF. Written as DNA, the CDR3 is TGTGCCAGCAGTTGGACAGGGAGTCATGAGCAGTTCTTC.

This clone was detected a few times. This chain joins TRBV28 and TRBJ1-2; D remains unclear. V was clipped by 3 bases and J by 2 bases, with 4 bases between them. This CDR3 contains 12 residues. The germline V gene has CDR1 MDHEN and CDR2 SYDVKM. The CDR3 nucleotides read TGTGCCAGCAGTTTCAAAAACTATGGCTACACCTTC. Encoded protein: CASSFKNYGYTF.

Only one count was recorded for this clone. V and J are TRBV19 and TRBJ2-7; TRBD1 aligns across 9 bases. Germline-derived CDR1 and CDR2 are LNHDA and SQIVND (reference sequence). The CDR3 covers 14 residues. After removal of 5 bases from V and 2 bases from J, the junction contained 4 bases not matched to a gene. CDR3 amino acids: CASSPGQGPYEQYF. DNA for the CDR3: TGTGCCAGTAGTCCAGGACAGGGGCCCTACGAGCAGTACTTC.

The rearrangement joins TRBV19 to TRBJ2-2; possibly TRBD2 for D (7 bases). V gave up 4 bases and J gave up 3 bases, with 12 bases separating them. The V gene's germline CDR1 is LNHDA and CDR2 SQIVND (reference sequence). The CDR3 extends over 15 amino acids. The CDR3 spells CASSKGGLDTGELFF. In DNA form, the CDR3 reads TGTGCCAGTAGTAAGGGGGGGCTCGACACCGGGGAGCTGTTTTTT.

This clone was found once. Here the CDR3 DNA reads TGCAGCGTTTACGACGGGAGTGAAAAACTGTTTTTT. Protein product: CSVYDGSEKLFF. The J gene is TRBJ1-4, the V gene TRBV29-1; D is ambiguous. V was cut by 5 bases and J by 7 bases, with 11 bases left in between. Germline CDR1 SQVTM, CDR2 ANQGSEA. The length of the CDR3 is 12 residues.

The CDR3 nucleotides are TGTGCCAGCAGCGTGGGTCGGACAGGGGGCTACTACGAGCAGTACTTC. Translated, it gives CASSVGRTGGYYEQYF. The chain has TRBV9 and TRBJ2-7, with TRBD1 matching over 11 bases. Germline V gene sequence: CDR1 SGDLS, CDR2 YYNGEE. V dropped 2 bases and J dropped 3; count of bases not matched to a gene: 7. This CDR3 comprises 16 residues. Variable domain in full (rest from reference TRBV9 and TRBJ2-7): DSGVTQTPKHLITATGQRVTLRCSPRSGDLSVYWYQQSLDQGLQFLIQYYNGEERAKGNILERFSAQQFPDLHSELNLSSLELGDSALYFCASSVGRTGGYYEQYFGPGTRLTVT.

CDR3 sequence (DNA): TGTGCCAGCAGCGTGGGGGGGCGCCTACAAAATGGCTACACCTTC. The encoded protein is CASSVGGRLQNGYTF. The chain has TRBV9 and TRBJ1-2; tentative D call: TRBD1 (6 bases). Trimming took 2 bases from V and 6 from J, leaving 17 bases between them. This CDR3 is built from 15 residues. The germline V gene has CDR1 SGDLS and CDR2 YYNGEE.

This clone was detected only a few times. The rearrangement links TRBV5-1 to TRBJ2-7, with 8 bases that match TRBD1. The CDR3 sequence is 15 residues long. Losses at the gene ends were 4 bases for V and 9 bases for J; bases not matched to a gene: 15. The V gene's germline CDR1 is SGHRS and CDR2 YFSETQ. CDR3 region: CASSLAPGTGIGQYF. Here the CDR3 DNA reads TGCGCCAGCAGCCTGGCCCCCGGGACAGGTATAGGGCAGTACTTC.

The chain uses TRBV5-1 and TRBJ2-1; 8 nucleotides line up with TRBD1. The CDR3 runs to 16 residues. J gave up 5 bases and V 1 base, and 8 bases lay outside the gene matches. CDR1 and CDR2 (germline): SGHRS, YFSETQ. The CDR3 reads CASSLFSDRANNEQFF. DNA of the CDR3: TGCGCCAGCAGCTTGTTTTCGGACAGGGCTAACAATGAGCAGTTCTTC. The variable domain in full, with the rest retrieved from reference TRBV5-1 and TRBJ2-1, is KAGVTQTPRYLIKTRGQQVTLSCSPISGHRSVSWYQQTPGQGLQFLFEYFSETQRNKGNFPGRFSGRQFSNSRSEMNVSTLELGDSALYLCASSLFSDRANNEQFFGPGTRLTVL.

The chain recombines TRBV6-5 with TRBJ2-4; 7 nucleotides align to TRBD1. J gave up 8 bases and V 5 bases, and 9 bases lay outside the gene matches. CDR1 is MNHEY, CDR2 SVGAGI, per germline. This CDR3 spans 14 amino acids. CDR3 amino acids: CASSPTGEWDIQYF. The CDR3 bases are TGTGCCAGCAGTCCCACAGGGGAGTGGGACATTCAGTACTTC.

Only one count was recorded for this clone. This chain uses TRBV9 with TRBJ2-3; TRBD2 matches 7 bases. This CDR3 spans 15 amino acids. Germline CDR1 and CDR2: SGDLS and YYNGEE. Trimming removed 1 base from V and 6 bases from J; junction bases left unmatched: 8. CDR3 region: CASSVSGGGVDTQYF. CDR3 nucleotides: TGTGCCAGCAGCGTATCCGGCGGGGGTGTGGATACGCAGTATTTT. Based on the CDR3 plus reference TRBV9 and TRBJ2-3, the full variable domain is DSGVTQTPKHLITATGQRVTLRCSPRSGDLSVYWYQQSLDQGLQFLIQYYNGEERAKGNILERFSAQQFPDLHSELNLSSLELGDSALYFCASSVSGGGVDTQYFGPGTRLTVL.